Below are 19 T cell receptor beta chains sequenced from a single sample in a study of a mutant IDH1 vaccine in newly diagnosed glioma. Here immunoSEQ multiplex PCR was the method, and the copy in TCRdb shows in-frame clones only, minus some. The table lists around 60,000 clones, roughly four fifths of them singletons. No antigen has been assigned to these receptors. Time point of the sample: week 47, end of study. Each dose delivered 300 ug of mutant IDH1 20-mer peptide subcutaneously with imiquimod. Sequences were derived from PBMCs, sampled from a glioma patient whose treatment included an IDH1 peptide vaccine. The source is a man aged 30 to 39 with glioma.

The rearrangement uses TRBV4-2 and TRBJ2-7; D is tentatively TRBD1 or TRBD2 (5 bases each). Trimming took 1 base from V and 3 from J, leaving 13 bases between them. The CDR3 runs to 15 residues. Germline assignment: CDR1 LGHNA and CDR2 YNFKEQ. The CDR3 loop is CASSQARDQGYEQYF. DNA of the CDR3: TGTGCCAGCAGCCAAGCCCGGGACCAAGGCTACGAGCAGTACTTC.

The chain carries TRBV6-5 and TRBJ1-2, with D uncertain. V dropped 2 bases and J dropped 0 bases, with 10 bases sitting between them. The CDR3 covers 15 residues. Per germline, CDR1 MNHEY and CDR2 SVGAGI. The DNA for the CDR3 is TGTGCCAGCAGTTACAAGCGAGACGCTAACTATGGCTACACCTTC. Translation gives CASSYKRDANYGYTF.

The genes are TRBV5-1 and TRBJ1-2; weak D call: TRBD1 (6 bases). Germline V gives CDR1 SGHRS, CDR2 YFSETQ. CDR3 size: 14 residues. Trimming stripped 3 bases from V and 0 bases from J, with 9 bases between. CDR3: CASSWTDTNYGYTF. The CDR3 DNA reads as TGCGCCAGCAGCTGGACAGACACTAACTATGGCTACACCTTC.

This chain uses TRBV6-1 with TRBJ1-2; D is undetermined. The V gene's germline CDR1 is MNHNS and CDR2 SASEGT. The germline V and J ends were trimmed by 5 bases and 2 bases, with 12 bases remaining between them. This CDR3 spans 14 amino acids. For the CDR3, the DNA is TGTGCCAGCAGTTCGACGGCGTCCAACTATGGCTACACCTTC. Its protein is CASSSTASNYGYTF.

The gene calls are TRBV6-1 and TRBJ2-3; D is uncertain. V lost 3 bases to trimming and J lost 0 bases, with 10 bases between them. CDR1 and CDR2 (germline): MNHNS, SASEGT. This CDR3 region has 15 residues. The CDR3 reads CASSERPTSTDTQYF. CDR3 DNA: TGTGCCAGCAGTGAGCGGCCGACTAGCACAGATACGCAGTATTTT.

This clone was seen once. This chain connects TRBV28 to TRBJ1-4; D unclear. Trimming removed 6 bases at V and 2 bases at J, with 10 bases between. CDR1 is MDHEN and CDR2 is SYDVKM in the germline V gene. The CDR3 covers 14 residues. In DNA, the CDR3 is TGTGCCAGCAGCCCTTTTGGCACTAATGAAAAACTGTTTTTT. Amino acids: CASSPFGTNEKLFF.

CDR3 sequence reads: CAWSVQVYTEAFF. In DNA, the CDR3 is TGTGCCTGGAGTGTACAGGTTTACACTGAAGCTTTCTTT. This rearrangement joins TRBV30 to TRBJ1-1; D is perhaps TRBD1 (5 bases). V lost 0 bases and J 3 bases, leaving 8 bases between the germline ends. Germline V gene data show CDR1 as GTSNPN and CDR2 as SVGIG (reference sequence). The CDR3 loop spans 13 amino acids.

The chain links TRBV4-2 to TRBJ1-1; possibly TRBD1 for D (5 bases). V dropped 0 bases and J dropped 4 bases, with 15 bases sitting between them. The CDR3 length is 16 residues. Germline V gene lookup returns CDR1 LGHNA and CDR2 YNFKEQ. CDR3 in DNA: TGTGCCAGCAGCCAAGATTTCTTGGGGACCCCCACTGAAGCTTTCTTT. This codes for CASSQDFLGTPTEAFF.

This rearrangement joins TRBV5-6 to TRBJ1-6, with D unclear. V was cut by 0 bases and J by 6 bases, with 13 bases left in between. This CDR3 has 16 residues. Germline V gives CDR1 SGHDT, CDR2 YYEEEE. DNA of the CDR3: TGTGCCAGCAGCTTGGGGTTTAGGAGGGTTAATTCACCCCTCCACTTT. This sequence encodes CASSLGFRRVNSPLHF.

This clone has a single count. The CDR3 is CASSLGPYTGAGGIYNEQFF. CDR3 nucleotides: TGTGCCAGCAGTTTAGGGCCCTACACTGGAGCGGGGGGGATTTACAATGAGCAGTTCTTC. This rearrangement joins TRBV27 to TRBJ2-1, with 10 bases identical to TRBD2. The trim removed 2 bases at V and 4 bases at J, leaving 17 bases unmatched. The germline CDR1 and CDR2 sequences are MNHEY and SMNVEV (reference sequence). CDR3 size: 20 residues.

The V gene is TRBV7-9, the J gene TRBJ2-5; 9 nucleotides match TRBD1. CDR1 is SEHNR and CDR2 is FQNEAQ in the germline V gene (reference sequence). V dropped 3 bases and J dropped 6; count of bases not matched to a gene: 11. The CDR3 length is 16 residues. The CDR3 coding sequence is TGTGCCAGCAGCTTTTTCACAGGGGGCGTCGAAAAGACCCAGTACTTC. Translation gives CASSFFTGGVEKTQYF.

The chain has TRBV18 and TRBJ1-4, with D unresolved. The CDR3 is 13 amino acids. Germline CDR1 and CDR2: KGHSH and LQKENI. Trimming removed 3 bases at V and 4 bases at J, with 6 bases between. CDR3 sequence (DNA): TGTGCCAGCTCACCCCCGGGTAATGAAAAACTGTTTTTT. The encoded protein is CASSPPGNEKLFF.

The chain is built from TRBV5-1 and TRBJ2-1, with 9 bases lining up with TRBD2. V shed 0 bases, J shed 7 bases, and the junction held 5 bases outside the gene matches. Per germline, CDR1 SGHRS and CDR2 YFSETQ. The CDR3 spans 15 residues. The CDR3 protein is CASSLASSGVNEQFF. CDR3 nucleotides: TGCGCCAGCAGCTTGGCGTCTAGCGGGGTGAATGAGCAGTTCTTC. Full variable domain (missing parts from reference TRBV5-1 and TRBJ2-1): KAGVTQTPRYLIKTRGQQVTLSCSPISGHRSVSWYQQTPGQGLQFLFEYFSETQRNKGNFPGRFSGRQFSNSRSEMNVSTLELGDSALYLCASSLASSGVNEQFFGPGTRLTVL.

The V and J genes are TRBV6-1 and TRBJ1-1; the D is unclear. V was trimmed by 6 bases and J by 1 base, leaving 9 bases between them. The germline V gene has CDR1 MNHNS and CDR2 SASEGT. The CDR3 sequence is 13 residues long. CDR3 in DNA: TGTGCCAGCAGCCAAAGGGAGAACACTGAAGCTTTCTTT. Its translation is CASSQRENTEAFF.

The chain carries TRBV19 and TRBJ1-2; no firm D call. V lost 8 bases to trimming and J lost 0 bases, with 13 bases between them. Germline-derived CDR1 and CDR2 are LNHDA and SQIVND (reference sequence). The CDR3 totals 14 residues. DNA for the CDR3: TGTGCCAGTTTCACGATAGGGTCTAACTATGGCTACACCTTC. This encodes CASFTIGSNYGYTF.

The chain couples TRBV18 to TRBJ1-5, with D perhaps matching TRBD1 (5 bases). The CDR3 sequence is 16 residues long. V was shortened by 4 bases and J by 0 bases, with 13 bases between the two germline ends. From germline, CDR1 is KGHSH and CDR2 LQKENI. The CDR3, as DNA: TGTGCCAGCTCACTGGCCCGGGACCATAGCAATCAGCCCCAGCATTTT. Translation: CASSLARDHSNQPQHF. Drawing the rest from reference TRBV18 and TRBJ1-5, the complete variable domain is NAGVMQNPRHLVRRRGQEARLRCSPMKGHSHVYWYRQLPEEGLKFMVYLQKENIIDESGMPKERFSAEFPKEGPSILRIQQVVRGDSAAYFCASSLARDHSNQPQHFGDGTRLSIL.

CDR3 sequence (DNA): TGCGCCAGCAGCCAATTCCCCAGGGAGGTGGGGACTGAAGCTTTCTTT. It codes for CASSQFPREVGTEAFF. The rearrangement joins TRBV4-1 to TRBJ1-1, with a tentative D call TRBD1 (5 bases). The CDR3 loop spans 16 amino acids. Germline V gene data show CDR1 as MGHRA and CDR2 as YSYEKL. Trimming removed 2 bases from V and 5 bases from J, with 18 bases in between.

This clone was counted between two and nine times. The V gene is TRBV5-4, the J gene TRBJ1-1; D may be TRBD1 (6 bases). With 0 bases removed from V and 0 bases from J, the gap between germline ends came to 9 bases. Germline lookup yields CDR1 SGHNT and CDR2 YYREEE (reference sequence). This CDR3 comprises 15 residues. The CDR3 DNA is TGTGCCAGCAGCTTGGACAGGGCCATGAACACTGAAGCTTTCTTT. Translating gives CASSLDRAMNTEAFF.

The J gene is TRBJ1-5, the V gene TRBV10-3; D is unclear. The CDR3 is made up of 14 amino acids. CDR1 and CDR2 from the germline V gene are ENHRY and SYGVKD. The V and J ends lost 3 bases and 0 bases respectively, with 6 bases between them. CDR3 bases: TGTGCCATCAGTGACAGAAATAGCAATCAGCCCCAGCATTTT. Translating it yields CAISDRNSNQPQHF.